This T cell receptor beta chain stems from a study of T cells in localized non-small cell lung cancer. Study-level findings and limits: Greater blood T cell density accompanied longer overall survival. Highest T cell clonality was seen in uninvolved adjacent lung, surpassing that measured in tumor.

In this sample, this clone turned up a few times. Its target is not known. CDR3 size: 15 residues. The germline CDR1 and CDR2 sequences are MNHGY and SAAAGT. Trimming left V 2 bases short and J 6 bases short, with 13 bases between. Libraries were prepared by immunoSEQ multiplex PCR; TCRdb keeps only in-frame clonotypes and omits some of them. The table records about 13,000 clones, 28% of them present only once. Material: lung tumor tissue, obtained before any cancer treatment. The genes are TRBV6-8 and TRBJ2-2; unclear D gene. The source is a female donor of 60 years or more with stage I lung adenocarcinoma. The CDR3 nucleotides read TGTGCCAGCAGTTACAGGCCCCCACTACCCGGGGAGCTGTTTTTT. Translated, it gives CASSYRPPLPGELFF.